This is a list of T cell receptor beta chains from one sample in a study of patients and donors after allogeneic stem cell transplantation. TCRdb reprocessed the RT-PCR reads with MiXCR, giving one entry per CDR3 protein. The table shows around 200,000 distinct CDR3 sequences, with more than 35% occurring only once. Sequencing was carried out using blood, either unsorted or a sorted T cell fraction (not recorded which). The receptor set was obtained from a human donor who was either an allogeneic HSCT recipient or a stem cell or donor lymphocyte infusion donor (not recorded which). It is not recorded whose cells these are; they may come from a transplant donor. CDR3s include the opening cysteine and the closing phenylalanine or tryptophan. D genes are given only for firm matches. Only part of the rows carry a size: once, few, many, or a class if the clone is expanded.

CASSLEGKGGFAEAFF	TGTGCCAGCAGTTTAGAGGGGAAAGGGGGTTTCGCTGAAGCTTTCTTT	.	TRBJ1-1	few	TRBV12-3/TRBV12-4
CATMGQLNTEAFF	TGTGCCACCATGGGACAGTTGAACACTGAAGCTTTCTTT	TRBD1	TRBJ1-1	.	TRBV5-6
CASSPTLISYEQYF	TGTGCCAGCAGCCCGACCCTAATCTCCTACGAGCAGTACTTC	.	TRBJ2-7	.	TRBV5-8
CASSPMTIDTDTQYF	TGTGCCAGCAGTCCAATGACGATCGACACAGATACGCAGTATTTT	.	TRBJ2-3	.	TRBV28
CASSRRTGDTGELFF	TGCGCCAGCAGCAGAAGGACAGGGGACACCGGGGAGCTGTTTTTT	TRBD1	TRBJ2-2	.	TRBV5-1
CASSQEGTRGPIHGYTF	TGCGCCAGCAGCCAAGAGGGTACCCGGGGGCCGATTCATGGCTACACCTTC	.	TRBJ1-2	.	TRBV4-1
CASSLATALPYNEQFF	TGTGCCAGCAGCTTAGCCACAGCCCTTCCCTACAATGAGCAGTTCTTC	.	TRBJ2-1	.	TRBV7-9
CASSHTDRGRNYGYTF	TGTGCCAGCAGCCACACGGACAGGGGGAGGAACTATGGCTACACCTTC	TRBD1	TRBJ1-2	few	TRBV12-3/TRBV12-4
CASQDRGRTGELFF	TGCGCCAGCCAGGACAGGGGTAGGACCGGGGAGCTGTTTTTT	TRBD1	TRBJ2-2	.	TRBV10-1
CASSQEKLRQGIAGANVLTF	TGCGCCAGCAGCCAAGAAAAACTGCGACAGGGGATCGCTGGGGCCAACGTCCTGACTTTC	TRBD1	TRBJ2-6	.	TRBV4-1
CSALRLIADNSPLHF	TGCAGTGCCCTCAGACTGATAGCTGATAATTCACCCCTCCACTTT	.	TRBJ1-6	.	TRBV20-1
CATRGTGASYNEQFF	TGTGCCACCAGAGGAACCGGGGCTTCCTACAATGAGCAGTTCTTC	.	TRBJ2-1	few	TRBV24-1
CASSFGQPEQFF	TGCGCCAGCAGCTTCGGACAGCCTGAGCAGTTCTTC	.	TRBJ2-1	.	TRBV5-1
CASSLDDRLYLPTQYF	TGTGCCAGCAGCTTAGATGACAGGCTTTACCTCCCTACGCAGTATTTT	.	TRBJ2-3	.	TRBV7-8
CASSYDPTLIEAFF	TGTGCCAGCAGTTACGATCCCACCCTAATTGAAGCTTTCTTT	.	TRBJ1-1	.	TRBV6-2/TRBV6-3